The text below deals with one T cell receptor (beta chain). The data derive from a study of CD8+ T cells in alopecia areata. Looked up from germline, CDR1 is SQVTM and CDR2 is ANQGSEA. The CDR3 covers 13 residues. Trimming stripped 6 bases from V and 1 base from J, with 12 bases between. Treatment given: oral pan-JAK inhibitor, 5-10 mg twice daily. In each case, RNA was isolated and then reverse transcribed into cDNA as the sequencing template. This table comes from immunoSEQ multiplex PCR, and its TCRdb copy is limited to in-frame clones, with some not included. The sample includes around 270,000 clones, roughly 64% of them seen just once.

The origin of this receptor is a human donor with alopecia areata. The rearrangement links TRBV29-1 to TRBJ1-1; no definite D call. Specimen: CD4+ T cells sorted from blood, collected at week 24, from a patient treated with tofacitinib. The CDR3 coding sequence is TGCAGCGTGGCTGGAGGGCGGAACACTGAAGCTTTCTTT. Protein product: CSVAGGRNTEAFF.